The clone carrying this T cell receptor beta chain was picked up one time. Random hexamers were used to reverse transcribe the RNA input (0.5 to 1 ug). TCRdb re-called the immunoSEQ multiplex PCR reads with MiXCR, one entry per CDR3 protein. The profile covers around 170,000 distinct CDR3 sequences, with around 95% appearing a single time and 0.16% taken by the ten largest. The sample originates from a study of CD8 T cells in Susac syndrome. The sequencing sample was made of CD8+ T cells from PBMCs. The TCR originated in a human donor with Susac syndrome.

The CDR3 sequence is CASSLTSGGAIEQFF. The CDR3 bases are TGTGCCAGCAGTCTTACTAGCGGGGGGGCGATTGAGCAGTTCTTC. The chain combines TRBV27 with TRBJ2-1, with 13 bases aligning to TRBD2. Trimming removed 5 bases from V and 9 bases from J; junction bases left unmatched: 7. Germline CDR1 is MNHEY and CDR2 is SMNVEV (reference sequence). The CDR3 has 15 residues.